This T cell receptor beta chain emerged from a study of blood T cell repertoires in COVID-19. Whole-study context: PBMCs, B-cell-depleted T cells, or T cells were the source of the cDNA or gDNA that made up the material.

The protocol was immunoSEQ multiplex PCR, while the TCRdb copy is restricted to in-frame clones and leaves out a portion. The sample yields about 250,000 clones, roughly 80% seen once. This receptor was identified in a woman aged 80 or over with acute or convalescent COVID-19. The sample consisted of peripheral blood.

The DNA for the CDR3 is TGTGCCAGCAGCTTATTAACTAGCGGGAGGGTCATAGGGGAGCTGTTTTTT. This gives the protein CASSLLTSGRVIGELFF. The chain recombines TRBV11-2 with TRBJ2-2, with 13 bases matching TRBD2. This CDR3 contains 17 residues. Germline CDR1 SGHAT, CDR2 FQNNGV. J was trimmed by 8 bases and V by 2 bases; bases with no gene match: 8.